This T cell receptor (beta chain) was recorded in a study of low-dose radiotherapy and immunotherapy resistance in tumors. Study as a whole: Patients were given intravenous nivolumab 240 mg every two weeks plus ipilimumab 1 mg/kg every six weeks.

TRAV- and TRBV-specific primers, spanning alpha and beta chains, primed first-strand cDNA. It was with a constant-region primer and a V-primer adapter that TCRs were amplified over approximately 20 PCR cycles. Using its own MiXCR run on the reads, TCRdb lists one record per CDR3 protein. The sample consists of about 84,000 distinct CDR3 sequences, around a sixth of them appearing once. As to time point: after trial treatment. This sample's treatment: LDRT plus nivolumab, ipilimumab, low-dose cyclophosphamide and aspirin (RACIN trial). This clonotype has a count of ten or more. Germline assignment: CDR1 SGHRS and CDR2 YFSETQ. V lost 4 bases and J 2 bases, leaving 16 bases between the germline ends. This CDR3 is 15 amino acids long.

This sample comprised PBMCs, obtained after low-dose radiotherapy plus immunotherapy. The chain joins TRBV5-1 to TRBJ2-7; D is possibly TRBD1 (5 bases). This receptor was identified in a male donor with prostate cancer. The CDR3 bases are TGCGCCAGCAGCCCAGAAACAGGCGCCGCCTACGAGCAGTACTTC. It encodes CASSPETGAAYEQYF.